The sample holds many counts of the clone carrying this T cell receptor (beta chain). TCRdb used MiXCR to reprocess the reads, holding one entry per CDR3 protein. This table has under 250,000 distinct CDR3 sequences, 29% appearing once. V was shortened by 0 bases and J by 8 bases, with 7 bases between the two germline ends. The germline CDR1 and CDR2 sequences are MNHEY and SVGAGI. CDR3 size: 13 residues. This record comes from a study of kidney transplant recipient with SARS-CoV-2 infection. The sequence was collected from a male patient younger than 45 who had COVID-19 and was a kidney transplant recipient. Some of the T cells may derive from the graft donor. The V gene is TRBV6-5, the J gene TRBJ1-4; unclear D gene. Sequences were derived from a blood sample, sampled at baseline and between days 110 and 120 from a kidney transplant recipient. CDR3 coding DNA: TGTGCCAGCAGTTACTCCCTCGGGGAAAAACTGTTTTTT. It specifies CASSYSLGEKLFF.